One sample yielded the 24 T cell receptor beta chains listed below, sequenced in a study of blood T cell repertoires in COVID-19. Sequencing was performed with immunoSEQ multiplex PCR; in TCRdb, only in-frame clones are kept and a portion is missing. The profile covers about 210,000 clones, with 85% appearing a single time and 2% to 3% taken by the ten largest. Sequencing was done on a sample of peripheral blood. These receptors came from a woman in her 70s with COVID-19, enrolled during active disease.

V usage is TRBV3-1 (or the pseudogene TRBV3-2) and J usage is TRBJ1-3, with a possible D match to TRBD1 (6 bases). CDR1 and CDR2 (germline): LGHDT, YNNKEL (reference sequence). This CDR3 has 16 residues. V lost 4 bases, J lost 0 bases, and 13 bases lay in between. CDR3 sequence: CASSPSDRRSGNTIYF. The CDR3, as DNA: TGTGCCAGCAGCCCCTCTGACAGGCGCTCTGGAAACACCATATATTTT.

The rearrangement links TRBV9 to TRBJ2-1; weak D call: TRBD1 (6 bases). V was cut by 3 bases and J by 5 bases, with 12 bases left in between. In germline, CDR1 is SGDLS, CDR2 YYNGEE. CDR3 length: 14 residues. The CDR3 region has the DNA TGTGCCAGCAGCGCAGGGGATATACACAATGAGCAGTTCTTC. It specifies CASSAGDIHNEQFF.

The J gene is TRBJ1-1, the V gene TRBV11-3, with a tentative D call TRBD1 (5 bases). This CDR3 spans 17 amino acids. Trimming pared 5 bases from V and 0 bases from J, leaving 19 bases between. Germline V gene sequence: CDR1 SGHNT, CDR2 YENEEA. CDR3 region: CASSASPLTGLNTEAFF. CDR3 DNA: TGTGCCAGCAGCGCTAGTCCGCTTACAGGCTTGAACACTGAAGCTTTCTTT.

The gene calls are TRBV6-5 and TRBJ1-4; 7 bases are a match to TRBD1. This CDR3 spans 14 amino acids. V dropped 10 bases and J dropped 7; count of bases not matched to a gene: 12. In germline, CDR1 is MNHEY, CDR2 SVGAGI. The CDR3 sequence is CATCPQGSSEKLFF. CDR3 sequence (DNA): TGTGCCACCTGTCCACAGGGGTCGAGTGAAAAACTGTTTTTT.

This clone appeared once. The rearrangement joins TRBV7-2 to TRBJ2-1; TRBD1 might be the D (5 bases). Germline V gene data show CDR1 as SGHTA and CDR2 as FQGNSA. This CDR3 spans 14 amino acids. V lost 0 bases to trimming and J lost 3 bases, with 6 bases between them. The CDR3 loop is CASSLARDYNEQFF. The CDR3 DNA reads as TGTGCCAGCAGCTTAGCCAGGGACTACAATGAGCAGTTCTTC.

J is TRBJ2-2 and V is TRBV11-3; TRBD1 is a possible D gene (5 bases). Trimming removed 0 bases from V and 6 bases from J, with 17 bases in between. The V gene's germline CDR1 is SGHNT and CDR2 YENEEA. The CDR3 has 17 residues. The CDR3 bases are TGTGCCAGCAGCTTAGATCTTTTTTGGGGCAGGGCCGGGGAGCTGTTTTTT. Protein sequence: CASSLDLFWGRAGELFF.

This sequence joins TRBV3-1 (or the pseudogene TRBV3-2) and TRBJ2-3; D call uncertain. CDR1 is LGHDT, CDR2 YNNKEL, per germline (reference sequence). The CDR3 is 12 residues long. V was pared by 5 bases and J by 6 bases, with 9 bases between. The CDR3 protein is CASSSPMDTQYF. The CDR3 nucleotides are TGTGCCAGCAGCTCACCTATGGATACGCAGTATTTT.

The chain links TRBV5-1 to TRBJ1-2, with TRBD1 matching over 7 bases. CDR1 is SGHRS, CDR2 YFSETQ, per germline. The CDR3 runs to 14 residues. V lost 3 bases and J lost 8; bases outside the gene matches: 10. CDR3 protein: CASSSNLQGSGYTF. CDR3 coding DNA: TGCGCCAGCAGCTCGAACCTACAGGGGAGCGGCTACACCTTC.

The CDR3 protein is CASSKDGVAREGGSPLHF. DNA for the CDR3: TGTGCCAGCAGCAAAGATGGGGTGGCCAGGGAAGGGGGATCACCCCTCCACTTT. The chain carries TRBV21-1 and TRBJ1-6; the table calls TRBD1, which could not be checked here. TRBV21-1 is shown as a pseudogene. CDR3 length: 18 amino acids.

The chain couples TRBV5-4 to TRBJ2-1, with 7 bases aligning to TRBD2. The CDR3 loop spans 13 amino acids. The germline V gene encodes CDR1 SGHNT and CDR2 YYREEE (reference sequence). V was clipped by 0 bases and J by 10 bases; unmatched bases: 4. As DNA, the CDR3 is TGTGCCAGCAGCTTGGGAGGGGAGGGGGAGCAGTTCTTC. Its translation: CASSLGGEGEQFF.

The V gene is TRBV5-1, the J gene TRBJ1-1, with D hard to call. This CDR3 region has 15 residues. Germline V CDR1 and CDR2: SGHRS, YFSETQ. Trimming shortened V by 1 base and J by 2 bases, and 12 bases separated the two germline ends. CDR3 DNA sequence: TGCGCCAGCAGCTTGTTGGCGGGTTTAAACACTGAAGCTTTCTTT. Residues: CASSLLAGLNTEAFF.

The gene calls are TRBV27 and TRBJ1-3; 8 bases are a match to TRBD1. V lost 5 bases to trimming and J lost 2 bases; unmatched junction nucleotides: 2. This CDR3 comprises 14 residues. Germline CDR1 is MNHEY and CDR2 is SMNVEV (reference sequence). The CDR3 DNA is TGTGCCAGCAGTCTCAGGGGGCCTGGAAACACCATATATTTT. This translates into CASSLRGPGNTIYF.

The chain couples TRBV9 to TRBJ1-2, with D possibly being TRBD1 (6 bases). V was cut by 0 bases and J by 2 bases, with 11 bases left in between. Germline-derived CDR1 and CDR2 are SGDLS and YYNGEE. CDR3 length: 15 amino acids. The CDR3 nucleotides are TGTGCCAGCAGCGTAGTGGACAGTCCCAACTATGGCTACACCTTC. It specifies CASSVVDSPNYGYTF.

This clone occurred once. The chain joins TRBV5-1 to TRBJ2-3; 9 bases are a match to TRBD1. This CDR3 is built from 16 residues. The V gene end was trimmed by 2 bases and the J gene end by 2 bases; junction bases not matched to a gene: 6. Germline loops: CDR1 SGHRS, CDR2 YFSETQ. The CDR3 loop reads CASSFQTGGFTDTQYF. The CDR3 DNA sequence: TGCGCCAGCAGCTTTCAGACAGGGGGATTCACAGATACGCAGTATTTT.

This rearrangement joins TRBV7-9 to TRBJ1-5; unclear D gene. The CDR3 spans 13 residues. Trimming left V 8 bases short and J 4 bases short, with 12 bases between. CDR1 is SEHNR, CDR2 FQNEAQ, per germline (reference sequence). In DNA form, the CDR3 reads TGTGCCAGCGGCCCCACGGGTAATCAGCCCCAGCATTTT. It translates to CASGPTGNQPQHF. Full variable domain (rest looked up from reference TRBV7-9 and TRBJ1-5): DTGVSQNPRHKITKRGQNVTFRCDPISEHNRLYWYRQTLGQGPEFLTYFQNEAQLEKSRLLSDRFSAERPKGSFSTLEIQRTEQGDSAMYLCASGPTGNQPQHFGDGTRLSIL.

This clone appeared a single time. The chain is built from TRBV7-9 and TRBJ1-5; 7 bases are shared with TRBD1. V trimming: 3 bases; J trimming: 4 bases; junction bases outside the gene matches: 12. Germline V CDR1 and CDR2: SEHNR, FQNEAQ (reference sequence). This CDR3 is built from 17 residues. The CDR3 DNA is TGTGCCAGCAGCTTCAGTAACAGGGGAATACAAAATCAGCCCCAGCATTTT. It yields the protein CASSFSNRGIQNQPQHF. The whole variable domain, filled in from reference TRBV7-9 and TRBJ1-5, reads DTGVSQNPRHKITKRGQNVTFRCDPISEHNRLYWYRQTLGQGPEFLTYFQNEAQLEKSRLLSDRFSAERPKGSFSTLEIQRTEQGDSAMYLCASSFSNRGIQNQPQHFGDGTRLSIL.

This clone was picked up a small number of times. CDR3 DNA: TGTGCCAGCTTCCAGCAGGATGGCTACACCTTC. Residues: CASFQQDGYTF. J is TRBJ1-2 and V is TRBV18; D uncertain. This CDR3 contains 11 residues. From germline, CDR1 is KGHSH and CDR2 LQKENI. Trimming took off 7 bases at V and 6 bases at J, with 9 bases between the two ends.

The rearrangement links TRBV30 to TRBJ1-1; a weak D match, TRBD1 (6 bases). With 3 bases removed from V and 0 bases from J, the gap between germline ends came to 17 bases. In germline, CDR1 is GTSNPN, CDR2 SVGIG (reference sequence). The CDR3 runs 16 residues. CDR3: CAWRRLGEGVNTEAFF. The CDR3, as DNA: TGTGCCTGGAGAAGACTGGGGGAGGGGGTGAACACTGAAGCTTTCTTT.

The rearrangement uses TRBV19 and TRBJ2-7, with 14 bases fitting TRBD2. Germline loops: CDR1 LNHDA, CDR2 SQIVND (reference sequence). This CDR3 has 17 amino acids. Trimming removed 5 bases from V and 6 bases from J; junction bases left unmatched: 12. This chain's CDR3 is CASSLEPGTSGRGEQYF. In DNA, the CDR3 is TGTGCCAGTAGTCTTGAACCCGGGACTAGCGGGAGAGGCGAGCAGTACTTC.

J is TRBJ2-3 and V is TRBV11-2, with D uncertain. V lost 0 bases, J lost 3 bases, and 4 bases lay in between. The CDR3 consists of 13 residues. The germline gives CDR1 SGHAT, CDR2 FQNNGV. CDR3 in DNA: TGTGCCAGCAGCTTAGACTTAACAGATACGCAGTATTTT. Its translation: CASSLDLTDTQYF.

This clone was picked up one time. The V gene is TRBV5-1, the J gene TRBJ2-7; 9 positions agree with TRBD1. The CDR3 loop spans 14 amino acids. With V trimmed by 3 bases and J by 2 bases, 3 bases remained unmatched. CDR1 SGHRS and CDR2 YFSETQ come from the germline V gene. The CDR3 nucleotides are TGCGCCAGCAGCTCCGGGGACAGGGCCTACGAGCAGTACTTC. Translated, it gives CASSSGDRAYEQYF.

The chain recombines TRBV28 with TRBJ1-1; 8 nucleotides match TRBD1. The CDR3 runs 15 residues. CDR1 MDHEN and CDR2 SYDVKM come from the germline V gene. V was clipped by 2 bases and J by 1 base; unmatched bases: 3. The CDR3 nucleotides are TGTGCCAGCAGTTTAAGTGACAGGGGGAACACTGAAGCTTTCTTT. Amino acid sequence: CASSLSDRGNTEAFF.

The rearrangement links TRBV18 to TRBJ2-3; tentative D call: TRBD2 (6 bases). The CDR3 extends over 14 amino acids. Germline V gene sequence: CDR1 KGHSH, CDR2 LQKENI. V was cut by 3 bases and J by 3 bases, with 10 bases left in between. The CDR3 spells CASSPIGGTDTQYF. The CDR3 DNA reads TGTGCCAGCTCACCGATCGGAGGGACAGATACGCAGTATTTT.

The V gene is TRBV12-5, the J gene TRBJ1-3; D is undetermined. V dropped 3 bases and J dropped 0 bases, with 3 bases sitting between them. This CDR3 has 13 amino acids. Germline CDR1 reads LGHNT; CDR2 reads FRNRAP. This chain's CDR3 is CASGFSSGNTIYF. CDR3 nucleotide sequence: TGTGCTAGTGGTTTTAGCTCTGGAAACACCATATATTTT.